The clone carrying this TCR beta chain was found a few times. The data were obtained in a study of cytomegalovirus exposure and HLA in healthy donors. A multiplex PCR was run with 60 Vbeta primers and 13 Jbeta primers. The data were produced by immunoSEQ multiplex PCR, yet TCRdb's version contains in-frame clones alone and is incomplete. The sample yields about 67,000 clones, 55% to 80% seen once. CDR3 size: 15 residues. V lost 6 bases and J 1 base, leaving 13 bases between the germline ends. Germline V gives CDR1 LGHNT, CDR2 FRNRAP. This TCR was recovered from a woman aged 25 to 39 in good health and CMV-seronegative. The chain combines TRBV12-5 with TRBJ1-5; D unclear. The sample was PBMCs. CDR3 coding DNA: TGTGCTAGTGGCCCCGGACTAGGGAGCAATCAGCCCCAGCATTTT. Translated, it gives CASGPGLGSNQPQHF. The full variable domain, rest sourced from reference TRBV12-5 and TRBJ1-5, is DARVTQTPRHKVTEMGQEVTMRCQPILGHNTVFWYRQTMMQGLELLAYFRNRAPLDDSGMPKDRFSAEMPDATLATLKIQPSEPRDSAVYFCASGPGLGSNQPQHFGDGTRLSIL.